This is a list of T cell receptor beta chains from one sample in a study of shared clonotypes between healthy human individuals. Using immunoSEQ multiplex PCR, the repertoire was profiled, and TCRdb retains in-frame clones only, with some absent. The profile shows under 350,000 clones, more than 75% of them singletons. The sequenced sample consisted of memory CD8+ T cells sorted from blood. Receptors originate from a man aged 18 to 30 in good health. Both conserved end residues are part of each CDR3. The D gene is left open where the match is weak. Only part of the rows carry a size: once, few, many, or a class if the clone is expanded.

CDR3 | DNA | V | D | length | J | size
CASSRLDFAYYGYTF | TGTGCCAGTTCGCGCCTCGACTTTGCCTACTATGGCTACACCTTC | TRBV6-5 | . | 15 | TRBJ1-2 | .
CASSPSGNEQYF | TGTGCCAGCAGCCCATCTGGAAACGAGCAGTACTTC | TRBV13 | . | 12 | TRBJ2-7 | .
CASSEGWQGATDTQYF | TGTGCCAGCAGCGAGGGGTGGCAGGGGGCCACAGATACGCAGTATTTT | TRBV9 | TRBD1 | 16 | TRBJ2-3 | .
CASSPDLNSYEQYF | TGTGCCAGCAGCCCCGACTTGAACTCCTACGAGCAGTACTTC | TRBV13 | . | 14 | TRBJ2-7 | once
CASSYGSGASGELFF | TGTGCCAGCAGTTACGGATCGGGAGCGAGCGGGGAGCTGTTTTTT | TRBV6-5 | . | 15 | TRBJ2-2 | .
CASSPSNGRAWETQYF | TGTGCCAGCAGCCCATCCAACGGGAGGGCCTGGGAGACCCAGTACTTC | TRBV7-9 | TRBD2 | 16 | TRBJ2-5 | .
CASSLAPGSGGASATDTQYF | TGTGCCAGCAGCTTAGCCCCGGGTAGCGGGGGGGCCTCCGCCACAGATACGCAGTATTTT | TRBV7-2 | TRBD2 | 20 | TRBJ2-3 | .
CSVDVGYNEQFF | TGCAGCGTTGATGTGGGCTACAATGAGCAGTTCTTC | TRBV29-1 | . | 12 | TRBJ2-1 | .
CASSLGSSYNEQFF | TGTGCCAGCAGCTTAGGGAGCTCCTACAATGAGCAGTTCTTC | TRBV7-9 | . | 14 | TRBJ2-1 | .
CSVRTVGGYTF | TGCAGCGTTCGGACTGTGGGTGGCTACACCTTC | TRBV29-1 | . | 11 | TRBJ1-2 | few
CASSLGPGQGDYGYTF | TGCGCCAGCAGTTTGGGGCCGGGACAGGGGGACTATGGCTACACCTTC | TRBV5-1 | TRBD1 | 16 | TRBJ1-2 | once
CASTSDTYEQYF | TGTGCCAGCACCAGCGACACCTACGAGCAGTACTTC | TRBV6-1 | . | 12 | TRBJ2-7 | .
CACLAGSSYNEQFF | TGTGCCTGTTTAGCGGGGAGCTCCTACAATGAGCAGTTCTTC | TRBV30 | TRBD2 | 14 | TRBJ2-1 | .
CASSFVPTDTQYF | TGTGCCAGCAGCTTCGTACCCACAGATACGCAGTATTTT | TRBV11-3 | . | 13 | TRBJ2-3 | once
CAISEGTSGTDTQYF | TGTGCCATCAGTGAGGGGACTAGCGGGACAGATACGCAGTATTTT | TRBV10-3 | TRBD2 | 15 | TRBJ2-3 | .
CASSQGRGLWTEAFF | TGCGCCAGCAGCCAAGGGAGGGGGCTATGGACTGAAGCTTTCTTT | TRBV4-1 | TRBD1 | 15 | TRBJ1-1 | .
CASPLDEQYF | TGTGCCAGCCCGTTGGACGAGCAGTACTTC | TRBV7-3 | . | 10 | TRBJ2-7 | .
CATSRDLVGTEAFF | TGTGCCACCAGCAGAGATCTCGTCGGGACTGAAGCTTTCTTT | TRBV15 | . | 14 | TRBJ1-1 | .
CASSVDSGRTEAFF | TGTGCCAGCAGCGTAGATTCAGGAAGGACTGAAGCTTTCTTT | TRBV9 | . | 14 | TRBJ1-1 | once
CASSSFAGQENTEAFF | TGTGCCAGCAGCTCGTTTGCGGGACAAGAGAACACTGAAGCTTTCTTT | TRBV13 | . | 16 | TRBJ1-1 | .
CASGTGVNIQYF | TGCGCCAGCGGGACAGGGGTAAACATTCAGTACTTC | TRBV10-2 | TRBD1 | 12 | TRBJ2-4 | .
CASSRGQTKISRETQYF | TGTGCCAGCAGCCGGGGACAGACAAAGATATCCAGGGAGACCCAGTACTTC | TRBV5-6 | TRBD1 | 17 | TRBJ2-5 | .
CASSEETERLKTEAFF | TGTGCCAGCAGTGAAGAGACGGAACGACTTAAGACTGAAGCTTTCTTT | TRBV2 | . | 16 | TRBJ1-1 | once
CASSLFSGAKVEQYF | TGTGCCAGCAGCTTATTTAGTGGGGCAAAGGTCGAGCAGTACTTC | TRBV7-9 | . | 15 | TRBJ2-7 | .
CASSSFSGASSYEQYF | TGTGCCAGCAGCTCCTTTAGCGGGGCGAGCTCCTACGAGCAGTACTTC | TRBV7-9 | TRBD2 | 16 | TRBJ2-7 | .
CASSLRQGFYEQYF | TGTGCCAGCAGCTTGAGACAGGGATTCTACGAGCAGTACTTC | TRBV7-9 | TRBD1 | 14 | TRBJ2-7 | .
CASSLYGTNEKLFF | TGTGCCAGCAGTTTATATGGGACTAATGAAAAACTGTTTTTT | TRBV27 | . | 14 | TRBJ1-4 | .
CASSLGGPEAFF | TGTGCCAGCAGCTTAGGTGGGCCTGAGGCTTTCTTT | TRBV7-9 | . | 12 | TRBJ1-1 | .
CQDGAGYGYTF | TGCCAGGATGGGGCGGGGTATGGCTACACCTTC | TRBV20-1 | . | 11 | TRBJ1-2 | .